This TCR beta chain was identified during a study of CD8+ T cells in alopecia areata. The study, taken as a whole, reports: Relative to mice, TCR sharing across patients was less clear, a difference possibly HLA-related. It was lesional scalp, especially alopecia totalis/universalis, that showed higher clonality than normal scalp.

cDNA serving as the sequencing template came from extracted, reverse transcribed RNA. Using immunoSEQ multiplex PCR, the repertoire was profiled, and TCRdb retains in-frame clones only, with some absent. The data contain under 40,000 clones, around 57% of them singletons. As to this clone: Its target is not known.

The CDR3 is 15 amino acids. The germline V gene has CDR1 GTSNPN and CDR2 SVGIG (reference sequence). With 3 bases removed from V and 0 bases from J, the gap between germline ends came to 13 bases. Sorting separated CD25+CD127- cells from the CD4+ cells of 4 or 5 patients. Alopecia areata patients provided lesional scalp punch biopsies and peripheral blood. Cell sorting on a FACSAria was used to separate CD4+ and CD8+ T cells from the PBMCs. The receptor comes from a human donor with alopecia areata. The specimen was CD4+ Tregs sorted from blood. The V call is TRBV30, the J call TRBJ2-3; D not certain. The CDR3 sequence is CAWRIRRTSTDTQYF. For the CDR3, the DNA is TGTGCCTGGAGGATCCGCCGGACCAGCACAGATACGCAGTATTTT.